The 25 T cell receptor beta chains below all came from one sample that was sequenced in a study of shared clonotypes between healthy human individuals (dated by TCRdb to 2020 to 2021). The method was the immunoSEQ multiplex PCR assay. TCRdb limited this immuneACCESS table to in-frame rearrangements with V and J called. A share of clones is missing; checked studies link under half to unresolved V genes, and the rest is unexplained. Recorded for this sample are about 2.1 million clones; 93% of them occurred a single time. The ten largest clones add up to less than 2% of the sample. For the CD8 naive samples, CD45RO-negative cells were positively selected for CCR7, yielding a CD45RA+CCR7+ population from which TemRA cells were excluded. The sample comprised naive CD8+ T cells from PBMCs. The sample's cell subset or site label, decoded: CD45RA+CCR7+. The receptor source for this set is a man in his late teens or twenties in good health. Some clones in this sample may be carry-over from other donors' samples.

The chain carries TRBV11-2 and TRBJ2-1; 7 bases match TRBD2. Germline loops: CDR1 SGHAT, CDR2 FQNNGV. Germline trimming cut 2 bases from V and 5 bases from J; bases unmatched to any gene: 15. CDR3 length: 18 residues. CDR3 nucleotides: TGTGCCAGCAGCTTAACATTCGACTGGGGGGGTTCTCACAATGAGCAGTTCTTC. It codes for CASSLTFDWGGSHNEQFF.

The V and J genes are TRBV11-2 and TRBJ2-7; D is uncertain. V gave up 1 base and J gave up 6 bases, with 13 bases separating them. This CDR3 has 14 residues. Looked up from germline, CDR1 is SGHAT and CDR2 is FQNNGV. The CDR3, as DNA: TGTGCCAGCAGCTTAGGTATAGAATGGGGCGAGCAGTACTTC. This sequence encodes CASSLGIEWGEQYF.

On this clone: Other DNA sequences from this sample encode an identical CDR3 as well. The chain is built from TRBV13 and TRBJ2-2; D uncertain. This CDR3 comprises 13 residues. CDR1 and CDR2 from the germline V gene are PRHDT and FYEKMQ (reference sequence). V was clipped by 0 bases and J by 4 bases, with 3 bases between them. CDR3 region: CASSLGRTGELFF. CDR3 bases: TGTGCCAGCAGCTTAGGCCGCACCGGGGAGCTGTTTTTT.

This clone has just one count. The V and J genes are TRBV7-8 and TRBJ2-5, with D possibly TRBD2 on 5 matching bases. Germline V lookup: CDR1 SGHVS, CDR2 FQNEAQ. The germline V and J ends were trimmed by 2 bases and 3 bases, with 13 bases remaining between them. The CDR3 covers 15 residues. CDR3 region: CASSLKLGLEETQYF. The CDR3 DNA sequence: TGTGCCAGCAGCTTAAAACTAGGATTGGAAGAGACCCAGTACTTC. The variable domain in full, with the rest retrieved from reference TRBV7-8 and TRBJ2-5, is GAGVSQSPRYKVAKRGQDVALRCDPISGHVSLFWYQQALGQGPEFLTYFQNEAQLDKSGLPSDRFFAERPEGSVSTLKIQRTQQEDSAVYLCASSLKLGLEETQYFGPGTRLLVL.

This clone was observed once. J is TRBJ2-5 and V is TRBV30; 9 bases fit TRBD2. TRBJ2-7 matches the DNA end more closely, so the J call is doubtful. This CDR3 is 15 amino acids long. CDR1 is GTSNPN and CDR2 is SVGIG in the germline V gene (reference sequence). CDR3 nucleotide sequence: TGTGCCTGGGCCCCAAGACTAGCGGAATCCTACGAGCAGTACTTC. Encoded protein: CAWAPRLAESYEQYF.

The chain couples TRBV27 to TRBJ2-7; no definite D call. The CDR3 consists of 16 residues. V lost 3 bases, J lost 5 bases, and 20 bases lay in between. In germline, CDR1 is MNHEY, CDR2 SMNVEV (reference sequence). CDR3 in DNA: TGTGCCAGCAGTTTTCTTCGGGTGGAAGGGTGGGACGAGCAGTACTTC. Its protein product is CASSFLRVEGWDEQYF.

The rearrangement joins TRBV7-3 to TRBJ2-2; 10 nucleotides agree with TRBD2. The CDR3 has 16 residues. V dropped 5 bases and J dropped 3; count of bases not matched to a gene: 6. CDR1 SGHTA and CDR2 FQGTGA come from the germline V gene. CDR3: CASSPLAGVHTGELFF. DNA for the CDR3: TGTGCCAGCAGCCCTCTAGCGGGAGTGCACACCGGGGAGCTGTTTTTT.

The chain joins TRBV5-1 to TRBJ2-7; a possible D gene is TRBD2 (7 bases). The CDR3 has 14 residues. Trimming pared 2 bases from V and 5 bases from J, leaving 14 bases between. Germline assignment: CDR1 SGHRS and CDR2 YFSETQ. In nucleotides, the CDR3 is TGCGCCAGCAGCTTTAGTGCGGGGGCACACGAGCAGTACTTC. Translating it yields CASSFSAGAHEQYF.

The chain is built from TRBV19 and TRBJ1-2, with D maybe TRBD1 (5 bases). The CDR3 length is 14 residues. V lost 7 bases to trimming and J lost 5 bases, with 17 bases between them. Per germline, CDR1 LNHDA and CDR2 SQIVND (reference sequence). CDR3 nucleotides: TGTGCCAGTATCTGGGGACCGGGCCTTTATGGCTACACCTTC. Translated: CASIWGPGLYGYTF.

The gene calls are TRBV7-9 and TRBJ2-3; 11 bases are a match to TRBD2. Per germline, CDR1 SEHNR and CDR2 FQNEAQ (reference sequence). The trim removed 5 bases at V and 4 bases at J, leaving 2 bases unmatched. The CDR3 loop spans 14 amino acids. The chain's CDR3 is CASSPGLAADTQYF. The CDR3 DNA reads TGTGCCAGCAGCCCGGGACTAGCGGCAGATACGCAGTATTTT.

V gene TRBV2 combines with J gene TRBJ2-5; 9 nucleotides agree with TRBD1. This CDR3 is built from 17 residues. CDR1 and CDR2 (germline): SNHLY, FYNNEI. After removal of 6 bases from V and 4 bases from J, the junction contained 15 bases not matched to a gene. The CDR3 sequence: CASSFRVETGGSETQYF. For the CDR3, the DNA is TGTGCCAGCAGCTTCCGTGTCGAGACAGGGGGTTCAGAGACCCAGTACTTC.

This sequence joins TRBV5-8 and TRBJ2-5, with 7 bases matching TRBD2. The CDR3 covers 13 residues. V was clipped by 4 bases and J by 2 bases; unmatched bases: 2. CDR1 SGHTS and CDR2 YDEGEE come from the germline V gene. The CDR3, as DNA: TGTGCCAGCAGCCATAGCGGGCAAGAGACCCAGTACTTC. Encoded protein: CASSHSGQETQYF.

The CDR3 bases are TGCGCCAGCAGCCAAGAGAGGATCGGGGGCTGGGGTCAGCCCCAGCATTTT. This encodes CASSQERIGGWGQPQHF. The chain links TRBV4-1 to TRBJ1-5, with D maybe TRBD1 (6 bases). Germline CDR1 MGHRA, CDR2 YSYEKL. Trimming left V 0 bases short and J 6 bases short, with 18 bases between. The CDR3 length is 17 residues.

This chain uses TRBV27 with TRBJ2-4; 9 positions agree with TRBD2. Germline V gives CDR1 MNHEY, CDR2 SMNVEV (reference sequence). The CDR3 covers 18 residues. J lost 4 bases, V lost 4 bases, and 14 bases had no gene match. CDR3: CASSSSGIAGATKNIQYF. CDR3 in DNA: TGTGCCAGCAGTTCCTCCGGGATAGCGGGAGCCACTAAAAACATTCAGTACTTC.

The chain couples TRBV7-3 to TRBJ2-2; 8 positions agree with TRBD2. The CDR3 is 15 amino acids. V lost 5 bases to trimming and J lost 6 bases; unmatched junction nucleotides: 8. Germline assignment: CDR1 SGHTA and CDR2 FQGTGA. The CDR3 sequence: CASSLPSGSAGELFF. The CDR3 DNA reads as TGTGCCAGCAGCCTACCGAGCGGGAGTGCCGGGGAGCTGTTTTTT.

V and J are TRBV27 and TRBJ1-1; 10 positions match TRBD1. Germline-derived CDR1 and CDR2 are MNHEY and SMNVEV (reference sequence). Unmatched junction bases numbered 2, after V lost 0 bases and J lost 4 bases. This CDR3 comprises 15 residues. For the CDR3, the DNA is TGTGCCAGCAGTTTATCGGGGACAGGGGTCACTGAAGCTTTCTTT. Translating it yields CASSLSGTGVTEAFF.

The chain carries TRBV27 and TRBJ2-1; 7 nucleotides match TRBD1. Trimming cost V 2 bases and J 7 bases; bases outside gene matches: 5. The germline V gene has CDR1 MNHEY and CDR2 SMNVEV (reference sequence). There are 14 residues in the CDR3. CDR3: CASSLSRQGNEQFF. In DNA form, the CDR3 reads TGTGCCAGCAGTTTAAGCCGACAGGGAAATGAGCAGTTCTTC.

J is TRBJ2-3 and V is TRBV4-1; TRBD1 aligns across 10 bases. CDR3 size: 16 residues. With V trimmed by 2 bases and J by 5 bases, 7 bases remained unmatched. Germline CDR1 and CDR2: MGHRA and YSYEKL. The CDR3 DNA sequence: TGCGCCAGCAGCCAATTGGGGACAGGGGAGGGAGATACGCAGTATTTT. Protein sequence: CASSQLGTGEGDTQYF.

This clone was recorded a few times. The V gene is TRBV28, the J gene TRBJ1-5; no clear D. Trimming took off 6 bases at V and 1 base at J, with 7 bases between the two ends. Per the germline V gene, CDR1 is MDHEN and CDR2 is SYDVKM. This CDR3 is 13 amino acids long. The CDR3 nucleotides read TGTGCCAGCAGGTCGGGGAGCAATCAGCCCCAGCATTTT. Protein product: CASRSGSNQPQHF.

The chain employs TRBV11-2 and TRBJ2-7, with unresolved D. CDR3 length equals 13 residues. In germline, CDR1 is SGHAT, CDR2 FQNNGV. V lost 6 bases and J 2 bases, leaving 11 bases between the germline ends. The CDR3 DNA follows: TGTGCCAGCAGGCCCGGACGGACCTACGAGCAGTACTTC. The encoded protein is CASRPGRTYEQYF.

CDR3 sequence (DNA): TGTGCCAGCAGTGTCACGGACAGGCCATATGGCTACACCTTC. Residues: CASSVTDRPYGYTF. J is TRBJ1-2 and V is TRBV6-4; 7 bases line up with TRBD1. This CDR3 region has 14 residues. Germline V lookup: CDR1 MRHNA, CDR2 SNTAGT. After removal of 4 bases from V and 5 bases from J, the junction contained 7 bases not matched to a gene.

CDR3 DNA: TGTGCCAGCAGCGTAGCTGACGGGAGGGCTGGGTACGAGCAGTACTTC. Its protein product is CASSVADGRAGYEQYF. The chain is built from TRBV9 and TRBJ2-7; 8 nucleotides match TRBD2. Germline CDR1 reads SGDLS; CDR2 reads YYNGEE. This CDR3 spans 16 amino acids. V dropped 0 bases and J dropped 4; count of bases not matched to a gene: 9.

The rearrangement uses TRBV28 and TRBJ2-7, with a tentative D call TRBD1 (6 bases). V lost 2 bases to trimming and J lost 2 bases, with 7 bases between them. The CDR3 runs 13 residues. Germline assignment: CDR1 MDHEN and CDR2 SYDVKM. The CDR3: CASSLKGAYEQYF. DNA for the CDR3: TGTGCCAGCAGTTTAAAGGGGGCCTACGAGCAGTACTTC. The full variable domain, in which reference TRBV28 and TRBJ2-7 provide the parts outside the CDR3, is DVKVTQSSRYLVKRTGEKVFLECVQDMDHENMFWYRQDPGLGLRLIYFSYDVKMKEKGDIPEGYSVSREKKERFSLILESASTNQTSMYLCASSLKGAYEQYFGPGTRLTVT.

V and J are TRBV29-1 and TRBJ2-1, with 7 bases matching TRBD1. With V trimmed by 6 bases and J by 0 bases, 11 bases remained unmatched. This CDR3 has 16 amino acids. Per the germline V gene, CDR1 is SQVTM and CDR2 is ANQGSEA. For the CDR3, the DNA is TGCAGCGTCGGGACAGCTTACCTTAGCTCCTACAATGAGCAGTTCTTC. The encoded protein is CSVGTAYLSSYNEQFF.

V gene TRBV5-6 combines with J gene TRBJ2-7; D may be TRBD1 or TRBD2 (5 bases each). Trimming stripped 4 bases from V and 12 bases from J, with 26 bases between. The CDR3 is made up of 15 amino acids. Germline CDR1 is SGHDT and CDR2 is YYEEEE. The CDR3 here is CASSPLPGTDTIGYF. CDR3 DNA: TGTGCCAGCAGCCCCTTACCTGGGACCGATACTATTGGGTACTTC.